The rows below give T cell receptor beta chains drawn from one sample of a study of blood T cell repertoires in COVID-19. Data came from immunoSEQ multiplex PCR; TCRdb stores just in-frame clones and leaves some out. The table shows about 62,000 clones, with under 85% occurring only once. Material for sequencing was peripheral blood. Receptor source: a woman aged 45 to 65 with active or convalescent COVID-19. CDR3s include the opening cysteine and the closing phenylalanine or tryptophan. The order of the fields is J gene, V gene, CDR3 protein.

j_gene: TRBJ2-2
v_gene: TRBV29-1
CDR3aa: CSVRGLAGKTGELFF

j_gene: TRBJ2-5
v_gene: TRBV2
CDR3aa: CASRKGQGVETQYF

j_gene: TRBJ1-1
v_gene: TRBV2
CDR3aa: CASSSRVGNTEAFF

j_gene: TRBJ2-1
v_gene: TRBV4-3
CDR3aa: CASSQDRWAEQFF

j_gene: TRBJ2-7
v_gene: TRBV29-1
CDR3aa: CSVVVADFSYEQYF

j_gene: TRBJ2-1
v_gene: TRBV20-1
CDR3aa: CSASSGRGQFF

j_gene: TRBJ1-2
v_gene: TRBV2
CDR3aa: CASSEEGLGYGYTF

j_gene: TRBJ1-2
v_gene: TRBV23-1
CDR3aa: CATTGSYGYTF

j_gene: TRBJ1-1
v_gene: TRBV5-1
CDR3aa: CASSFQGRGTEAFF

j_gene: TRBJ2-7
v_gene: TRBV27
CDR3aa: CASSLTAGGSPSYEQYF

j_gene: TRBJ2-7
v_gene: TRBV11-1
CDR3aa: CASSPGGYSYEQYF

j_gene: TRBJ1-1
v_gene: TRBV6-5
CDR3aa: CASSPPAEDTEAFF

j_gene: TRBJ2-3
v_gene: TRBV7-3
CDR3aa: CASSLTSGRDTQYF

j_gene: TRBJ2-1
v_gene: TRBV5-1
CDR3aa: CASSLKGTGVGEQFF

j_gene: TRBJ1-5
v_gene: TRBV21-1
CDR3aa: CASSYKREGRDRPQHF

j_gene: TRBJ2-1
v_gene: TRBV7-2
CDR3aa: CASSARQGANEQFF

j_gene: TRBJ2-4
v_gene: TRBV6-2/TRBV6-3
CDR3aa: CASSYVREGLYIQYF

j_gene: TRBJ1-5
v_gene: TRBV27
CDR3aa: CASRVGTGNNQPQHF

j_gene: TRBJ1-4
v_gene: TRBV5-6
CDR3aa: CASSLLLTNEKLFF

j_gene: TRBJ2-7
v_gene: TRBV2
CDR3aa: CASRAGTGGSYEQYF

j_gene: TRBJ1-2
v_gene: TRBV2
CDR3aa: CASRVGQIYGYTF

j_gene: TRBJ1-2
v_gene: TRBV27
CDR3aa: CASRSPGTGPGYTF

j_gene: TRBJ2-3
v_gene: TRBV24-1
CDR3aa: CATSDPGQGGADTQYF

j_gene: TRBJ2-1
v_gene: TRBV5-1
CDR3aa: CASSFGTSGSYEQFF

j_gene: TRBJ1-1
v_gene: TRBV6-5
CDR3aa: CASSQAPEAFF

j_gene: TRBJ2-1
v_gene: TRBV3-1/TRBV3-2
CDR3aa: CASSQWTSGIAYNEQFF

j_gene: TRBJ1-5
v_gene: TRBV19
CDR3aa: CASSIIQGAGTQPQHF

j_gene: TRBJ1-5
v_gene: TRBV6-5
CDR3aa: CASSPEGGLGQPQHF

j_gene: TRBJ2-5
v_gene: TRBV5-1
CDR3aa: CASSLLVGKEETQYF

j_gene: TRBJ2-1
v_gene: TRBV5-1
CDR3aa: CASSFLTSGTYNEQFF

j_gene: TRBJ1-4
v_gene: TRBV18
CDR3aa: CASSRDRPRVEKLFF

j_gene: TRBJ2-1
v_gene: TRBV19
CDR3aa: CASSIVKTNHNEQFF

j_gene: TRBJ1-3
v_gene: TRBV25-1
CDR3aa: CASSAGSGNTIYF

j_gene: TRBJ2-2
v_gene: TRBV6-5
CDR3aa: CASSRRTVNTGELFF

j_gene: TRBJ2-7
v_gene: TRBV28
CDR3aa: CASREVGGEQYF

j_gene: TRBJ2-3
v_gene: TRBV7-2
CDR3aa: CASSRDRVDTQYF

j_gene: TRBJ2-7
v_gene: TRBV7-9
CDR3aa: CASSLAGGSLEQYF

j_gene: TRBJ1-2
v_gene: TRBV7-2
CDR3aa: CASSFRHGSNYGYTF

j_gene: TRBJ2-3
v_gene: TRBV11-2
CDR3aa: CASSWDLAPDTQYF

j_gene: TRBJ1-2
v_gene: TRBV10-3
CDR3aa: CAISAREDSPYTF

j_gene: TRBJ2-3
v_gene: TRBV5-1
CDR3aa: CASSSMGDTSTDTQYF

j_gene: TRBJ2-3
v_gene: TRBV25-1
CDR3aa: CASSPSGLEADTQYF

j_gene: TRBJ2-1
v_gene: TRBV19
CDR3aa: CASSLGPGQAYNEQFF

j_gene: TRBJ2-1
v_gene: TRBV19
CDR3aa: CASSIVTSGYNEQFF

j_gene: TRBJ2-7
v_gene: TRBV4-1
CDR3aa: CASSQDRAGEQYF